The 27 T cell receptor beta chains given below trace back to one sample, sequenced in a study of CD8 T cells in Susac syndrome. Random hexamers were used to reverse transcribe the RNA input (about 0.5 to 1 ug). TCRdb used MiXCR to reprocess the immunoSEQ multiplex PCR reads, holding one entry per CDR3 protein. Of some 110,000 distinct CDR3 sequences in the sample, about 93% are singletons; the top ten hold around 0.27%. The sequenced sample consisted of CD8+ T cells from PBMCs. These receptors came from a human donor with Susac syndrome.

The chain combines TRBV5-4 with TRBJ1-1, with 10 positions matching TRBD1. CDR1 is SGHNT, CDR2 YYREEE, per germline (reference sequence). This CDR3 is built from 14 residues. J was trimmed by 5 bases and V by 4 bases; bases with no gene match: 5. As DNA, the CDR3 is TGTGCCAGCAGCACGACAGGGGGCAGGACTGAAGCTTTCTTT. Translation: CASSTTGGRTEAFF.

V usage is TRBV5-4 and J usage is TRBJ2-7; tentatively, D is TRBD2 (7 bases). Trimming took off 4 bases at V and 4 bases at J, with 15 bases between the two ends. Germline loops: CDR1 SGHNT, CDR2 YYREEE (reference sequence). There are 14 residues in the CDR3. The DNA for the CDR3 is TGTGCCAGCAGCCGAGCCGGGGGGCTATACGAGCAGTACTTC. It translates to CASSRAGGLYEQYF.

The chain carries TRBV9 and TRBJ2-5; D possibly matches TRBD1 or TRBD2 (6 bases each). Trimming took 2 bases from V and 5 from J, leaving 16 bases between them. Germline assignment: CDR1 SGDLS and CDR2 YYNGEE. The CDR3 is 15 amino acids. CDR3 region: CASSVETTGGETQYF. DNA for the CDR3: TGTGCCAGCAGCGTCGAAACGACAGGAGGGGAGACCCAGTACTTC.

The V call is TRBV5-4, the J call TRBJ2-7; 7 bases agree with TRBD2. The CDR3 loop spans 14 amino acids. V lost 3 bases, J lost 4 bases, and 7 bases stayed unmatched. Germline CDR1 is SGHNT and CDR2 is YYREEE (reference sequence). This CDR3 is CASSSAGVGYEQYF. CDR3 sequence (DNA): TGTGCCAGCAGCTCTGCGGGGGTAGGGTACGAGCAGTACTTC. The full variable domain, with the rest looked up from reference TRBV5-4 and TRBJ2-7, is ETGVTQSPTHLIKTRGQQVTLRCSSQSGHNTVSWYQQALGQGPQFIFQYYREEENGRGNFPPRFSGLQFPNYSSELNVNALELDDSALYLCASSSAGVGYEQYFGPGTRLTVT.

V and J are TRBV5-4 and TRBJ2-4; 8 nucleotides match TRBD1. The CDR3 sequence is 13 residues long. With V trimmed by 4 bases and J by 11 bases, 8 bases remained unmatched. Looked up from germline, CDR1 is SGHNT and CDR2 is YYREEE (reference sequence). This CDR3 is CASSRDRGPVQYF. DNA of the CDR3: TGTGCCAGCAGCCGCGACAGGGGACCGGTTCAGTACTTC.

This chain links TRBV6-6 with TRBJ1-2, with a possible D match to TRBD1 (6 bases). Trimming removed 2 bases at V and 0 bases at J, with 10 bases between. Germline V lookup: CDR1 MNHNY, CDR2 SVGAGI (reference sequence). The CDR3 has 15 residues. The CDR3 DNA sequence: TGTGCCAGCAGTTACGAGGGGGGCACTAACTATGGCTACACCTTC. It codes for CASSYEGGTNYGYTF.

The CDR3 loop reads CSAREGSGGTYNEQFF. In nucleotides, the CDR3 is TGCAGTGCTAGAGAGGGGAGCGGGGGAACCTACAATGAGCAGTTCTTC. The chain employs TRBV20-1 and TRBJ2-1, with 8 bases identical to TRBD2. V dropped 0 bases and J dropped 2; count of bases not matched to a gene: 6. This CDR3 has 16 residues. The germline V gene encodes CDR1 DFQATT and CDR2 SNEGSKA (reference sequence).

The genes are TRBV12-3 or TRBV12-4 and TRBJ1-1; D uncertain. The CDR3 is 14 amino acids. The ends were cut back, 2 bases at V and 4 bases at J, with 11 bases in the middle. CDR3 bases: TGTGCCAGCAGTTTATCCCCGGGGTCCACTGAAGCTTTCTTT. Its translation: CASSLSPGSTEAFF.

The J gene is TRBJ2-2, the V gene TRBV4-1, with 8 bases identical to TRBD2. From germline, CDR1 is MGHRA and CDR2 YSYEKL. The V segment lost 2 bases and the J segment 6 bases; nucleotides outside the gene matches: 8. The CDR3 runs 16 residues. The CDR3 DNA follows: TGCGCCAGCAGCCAACCGGCGGGGGGCCGACCCGGGGAGCTGTTTTTT. It encodes CASSQPAGGRPGELFF.

The V call is TRBV5-4, the J call TRBJ2-7; 9 bases fit TRBD1. The CDR3 loop spans 15 amino acids. V gave up 4 bases and J gave up 5 bases; unmatched junction bases: 10. The germline V gene encodes CDR1 SGHNT and CDR2 YYREEE (reference sequence). The CDR3 here is CASSPPGTGLNEQYF. The DNA for the CDR3 is TGTGCCAGCAGCCCTCCCGGGACAGGGCTCAACGAGCAGTACTTC.

The chain couples TRBV21-1 to TRBJ2-4; the D call in the table, TRBD1, was not verified against the DNA. TRBV21-1 is recorded as a pseudogene. The CDR3 is made up of 15 amino acids. In nucleotides, the CDR3 is TGTGCCAGCAGCAAACTAGGACAGACCAAAAACATTCAGTACTTC. This translates into CASSKLGQTKNIQYF.

The chain combines TRBV7-2 with TRBJ2-2; D uncertain. The CDR3 consists of 13 residues. The germline V gene encodes CDR1 SGHTA and CDR2 FQGNSA. V lost 3 bases and J 5 bases, leaving 7 bases between the germline ends. In DNA form, the CDR3 reads TGTGCCAGCAGCTTTACGGCTACCGGGGAGCTGTTTTTT. It translates to CASSFTATGELFF.

This sequence joins TRBV12-3 or TRBV12-4 and TRBJ2-7; TRBD2 agrees at 9 bases. Trimming removed 4 bases from V and 3 bases from J; junction bases left unmatched: 4. This CDR3 region has 14 residues. This CDR3 is CASSSETSGYEQYF. CDR3 coding DNA: TGTGCCAGCAGTTCAGAGACTAGCGGCTACGAGCAGTACTTC.

The J gene is TRBJ2-5, the V gene TRBV3-1; weak D call: TRBD1 (5 bases). From germline, CDR1 is LGHDT and CDR2 YNNKEL (reference sequence). The CDR3 totals 15 residues. Trimming left V 0 bases short and J 2 bases short, with 10 bases between. This CDR3 is CASSQEVTEQETQYF. In DNA form, the CDR3 reads TGTGCCAGCAGCCAAGAAGTGACAGAACAAGAGACCCAGTACTTC.

J is TRBJ2-2 and V is TRBV7-9; D gene unclear. CDR3 length equals 16 residues. V was pared by 8 bases and J by 5 bases, with 21 bases between. Germline values: CDR1 SEHNR, CDR2 FQNEAQ (reference sequence). The CDR3 coding sequence is TGTGCCAGCTGGGGTGGAACCGAAGCTCGGACCGGGGAGCTGTTTTTT. Residues: CASWGGTEARTGELFF.

The chain couples TRBV11-2 to TRBJ2-4, with D possibly being TRBD2 (5 bases). This CDR3 spans 14 amino acids. V lost 5 bases, J lost 6 bases, and 14 bases lay in between. Germline V gene sequence: CDR1 SGHAT, CDR2 FQNNGV. CDR3 DNA sequence: TGTGCCAGCAGCCACAGTCGAGGGATAAACATTCAGTACTTC. It yields the protein CASSHSRGINIQYF.

V and J are TRBV9 and TRBJ1-5, with D uncertain. The length of the CDR3 is 14 residues. Trimming shortened V by 3 bases and J by 2 bases, and 9 bases separated the two germline ends. CDR1 is SGDLS and CDR2 is YYNGEE in the germline V gene. In nucleotides, the CDR3 is TGTGCCAGCAGCGCCGACTGGGGCAATCAGCCCCAGCATTTT. Amino acids: CASSADWGNQPQHF.

V usage is TRBV9 and J usage is TRBJ2-2; D remains unclear. The germline gives CDR1 SGDLS, CDR2 YYNGEE. The CDR3 runs 12 residues. V was pared by 2 bases and J by 6 bases, with 5 bases between. The chain's CDR3 is CASSVRPGELFF. The CDR3 region has the DNA TGTGCCAGCAGCGTTCGCCCCGGGGAGCTGTTTTTT.

The V call is TRBV30, the J call TRBJ2-7, with 11 positions matching TRBD2. The CDR3 totals 14 residues. J gave up 5 bases and V 0 bases, and 3 bases lay outside the gene matches. CDR1 is GTSNPN and CDR2 is SVGIG in the germline V gene (reference sequence). The DNA for the CDR3 is TGTGCCTGGAGTGTAACGGGACTAGCGGACGAGCAGTACTTC. Encoded protein: CAWSVTGLADEQYF.

The chain employs TRBV19 and TRBJ2-3; D uncertain. Trimming pared 8 bases from V and 6 bases from J, leaving 12 bases between. CDR3 length equals 12 residues. Germline V gene lookup returns CDR1 LNHDA and CDR2 SQIVND (reference sequence). The CDR3: CASGRATDTQYF. CDR3 nucleotide sequence: TGTGCCAGTGGAAGAGCAACCGATACGCAGTATTTT.

The rearrangement joins TRBV19 to TRBJ1-1; D is perhaps TRBD1 (5 bases). With 9 bases removed from V and 0 bases from J, the gap between germline ends came to 23 bases. The CDR3 extends over 17 amino acids. Germline V lookup: CDR1 LNHDA, CDR2 SQIVND (reference sequence). This CDR3 is CASYGGYPQVLNTEAFF. The DNA of the CDR3 is TGTGCCAGCTATGGCGGATATCCACAGGTTTTGAACACTGAAGCTTTCTTT.

The V call is TRBV18, the J call TRBJ2-2; D might be TRBD2 (5 bases). Germline CDR1 KGHSH, CDR2 LQKENI. The ends were cut back, 0 bases at V and 3 bases at J, with 14 bases in the middle. This CDR3 contains 17 residues. CDR3 in amino acids: CASSPPGAGAYTGELFF. The CDR3 nucleotides read TGTGCCAGCTCACCACCGGGAGCAGGAGCCTACACCGGGGAGCTGTTTTTT.

CDR3 region: CSVEGRAYEQYF. In nucleotides, the CDR3 is TGCAGCGTTGAGGGAAGGGCCTACGAGCAGTACTTC. The chain combines TRBV29-1 with TRBJ2-7, with D unresolved. CDR1 is SQVTM and CDR2 is ANQGSEA in the germline V gene. The V end lost 3 bases, the J end lost 2 bases, and 8 bases lay between the germline ends. The CDR3 has 12 residues.

This clonotype has a single count. CDR3 in amino acids: CSVEKGAPYEQYF. The CDR3 DNA sequence: TGCAGCGTTGAGAAAGGGGCCCCCTACGAGCAGTACTTC. The V call is TRBV29-1, the J call TRBJ2-7; a weak D match, TRBD1 (5 bases). V gave up 3 bases and J gave up 2 bases, with 11 bases separating them. The CDR3 length is 13 residues. Per germline, CDR1 SQVTM and CDR2 ANQGSEA.

The chain employs TRBV5-4 and TRBJ1-2; perhaps TRBD1 as D (5 bases). Looked up from germline, CDR1 is SGHNT and CDR2 is YYREEE (reference sequence). Trimming pared 2 bases from V and 4 bases from J, leaving 9 bases between. The CDR3 has 13 amino acids. CDR3: CASSLRGSYGYTF. The CDR3 nucleotides are TGTGCCAGCAGCTTAAGGGGTTCCTATGGCTACACCTTC.

This clonotype was seen only once. This sequence joins TRBV6-5 and TRBJ2-5, with TRBD1 matching 7 bases. CDR3 length equals 14 residues. CDR1 and CDR2 (germline): MNHEY, SVGAGI. The V and J ends lost 4 bases and 2 bases, in that order; junction bases with no gene match: 4. Written as DNA, the CDR3 is TGTGCCAGCAGTTCGGACAGGTGGCAAGAGACCCAGTACTTC. Translation: CASSSDRWQETQYF.

This sequence joins TRBV5-4 and TRBJ2-7, with 9 bases matching TRBD1. With 4 bases clipped from V and 3 bases from J, the junction kept 5 bases outside the gene matches. This CDR3 is 14 amino acids long. CDR1 is SGHNT, CDR2 YYREEE, per germline (reference sequence). Written as DNA, the CDR3 is TGTGCCAGCAGCGCGGGACAGGGTAACTACGAGCAGTACTTC. Protein product: CASSAGQGNYEQYF.